This T cell receptor beta chain derives from a study of cytomegalovirus exposure and HLA in healthy donors. Findings and caveats of the study: Researchers reported in a later analysis that common viral pathogens appeared linked to several top clusters. Exclusion applied to some V segments, including TRBV6-2 and TRBV6-3, as they were indistinguishable.

When sampled, the donors appeared nominally healthy, though they likely had unrecorded immune exposures. As for this clone: The antigen is undetermined.

The germline CDR1 and CDR2 sequences are MNHNY and SVGAGI (reference sequence). The trim removed 2 bases at V and 6 bases at J, leaving 6 bases unmatched. This CDR3 comprises 14 residues. Both 60 Vbeta primers and 13 Jbeta primers went into the PCR. Generated by immunoSEQ multiplex PCR, the TCRdb table keeps only in-frame clones and is missing some. The sample shows 100,000 or so clones, approximately 79% of them seen only once. The sequenced sample consisted of PBMCs. The genes are TRBV6-6 and TRBJ2-7; 8 bases align to TRBD1. This sequence originates from a man younger than 45 in good health and CMV-seropositive. The CDR3, as DNA: TGTGCCAGCAGTTACCGGGACAGGCTCCTCGAGCAGTACTTC. It codes for CASSYRDRLLEQYF.